Below are 24 T cell receptor beta chains sequenced from a single sample in a study of CD8 T cells in ankylosing spondylitis. What these receptors recognize is not known. General study points: For ankylosing spondylitis blood, a TCR beta motif of under ten highly homologous variants appeared characteristic.

TCRdb ran MiXCR on the 5' RACE reads and lists one entry per CDR3 protein. The sample lists approximately 140,000 distinct CDR3 sequences; about a sixth were seen once. The sequencing input was blood, either unsorted or a sorted T cell fraction (not recorded which). These receptors were collected from a male donor with ankylosing spondylitis.

This clonotype appeared a few times. This sequence joins TRBV4-1 and TRBJ2-2; 9 bases map to TRBD1. The CDR3 contains 18 residues. The V gene end was trimmed by 4 bases and the J gene end by 1 base; junction bases not matched to a gene: 10. Germline CDR1 is MGHRA and CDR2 is YSYEKL. The CDR3 DNA reads TGCGCCAGCAGCCCCCGGGGGCGACAGGGGGAGAACACCGGGGAGCTGTTTTTT. It yields the protein CASSPRGRQGENTGELFF.

The V gene is TRBV9, the J gene TRBJ2-7, with TRBD1 as a possible D gene (6 bases). V lost 0 bases to trimming and J lost 5 bases, with 12 bases between them. This CDR3 comprises 14 residues. The V gene's germline CDR1 is SGDLS and CDR2 YYNGEE. CDR3 protein: CASSVDRASDEQYF. CDR3 sequence (DNA): TGTGCCAGCAGCGTAGACAGGGCTTCGGACGAGCAGTACTTC. The variable domain in full, with the rest retrieved from reference TRBV9 and TRBJ2-7, is DSGVTQTPKHLITATGQRVTLRCSPRSGDLSVYWYQQSLDQGLQFLIQYYNGEERAKGNILERFSAQQFPDLHSELNLSSLELGDSALYFCASSVDRASDEQYFGPGTRLTVT.

This clonotype was detected only a few times. The chain employs TRBV28 and TRBJ1-5; unclear D gene. Trimming left V 4 bases short and J 2 bases short, with 6 bases between. This CDR3 is 13 amino acids long. CDR1 is MDHEN, CDR2 SYDVKM, per germline. The CDR3 loop reads CASSSVGNQPQHF. CDR3 DNA sequence: TGTGCCAGCAGTTCAGTTGGCAATCAGCCCCAGCATTTT. The full variable domain, its missing parts supplied by reference TRBV28 and TRBJ1-5, is DVKVTQSSRYLVKRTGEKVFLECVQDMDHENMFWYRQDPGLGLRLIYFSYDVKMKEKGDIPEGYSVSREKKERFSLILESASTNQTSMYLCASSSVGNQPQHFGDGTRLSIL.

The gene calls are TRBV10-2 and TRBJ2-5; perhaps TRBD2 as D (6 bases). Germline CDR1 is WSHSY and CDR2 is SAAADI. With 0 bases removed from V and 0 bases from J, the gap between germline ends came to 8 bases. This CDR3 has 15 residues. The CDR3 here is CASSESSGYQETQYF. In nucleotides, the CDR3 is TGCGCCAGCAGTGAGTCCAGCGGGTACCAAGAGACCCAGTACTTC.

A few counts support this clonotype. This CDR3 is CASSQDRLSPGQGFPGYGYTF. For the CDR3, the DNA is TGTGCCAGCAGCCAAGATAGGCTGTCGCCGGGACAGGGTTTCCCCGGATATGGCTACACCTTC. The rearrangement joins TRBV4-2 to TRBJ1-2, with 9 bases lining up with TRBD1. With V trimmed by 0 bases and J by 5 bases, 22 bases remained unmatched. Looked up from germline, CDR1 is LGHNA and CDR2 is YNFKEQ. The CDR3 loop spans 21 amino acids.

The V and J genes are TRBV20-1 and TRBJ1-5; tentative D call: TRBD1 (6 bases). The V end was cut by 4 bases, the J end by 6 bases, with 16 bases between. The length of the CDR3 is 14 residues. Looked up from germline, CDR1 is DFQATT and CDR2 is SNEGSKA (reference sequence). This CDR3 reads CSAIVPGHSQPQHF. CDR3 nucleotide sequence: TGCAGTGCTATAGTCCCGGGACATTCTCAGCCCCAGCATTTT.

This rearrangement joins TRBV9 to TRBJ1-1; D unclear. The V end lost 2 bases, the J end lost 1 base, and 9 bases lay between the germline ends. This CDR3 spans 14 amino acids. Germline-derived CDR1 and CDR2 are SGDLS and YYNGEE. CDR3 in amino acids: CASSVPTGNTEAFF. CDR3 sequence (DNA): TGTGCCAGCAGCGTTCCGACCGGGAACACTGAAGCTTTCTTT.

The chain combines TRBV4-1 with TRBJ2-2; D remains ambiguous. The CDR3 runs to 15 residues. The V gene's germline CDR1 is MGHRA and CDR2 YSYEKL. Deletions cut 3 bases from V and 1 base from J, with 9 bases between. The CDR3: CASSHGQVNTGELFF. Here the CDR3 DNA reads TGCGCCAGCAGCCACGGGCAGGTGAACACCGGGGAGCTGTTTTTT.

The genes are TRBV4-2 and TRBJ1-2, with D tentatively TRBD1 (5 bases). Germline V gene data show CDR1 as LGHNA and CDR2 as YNFKEQ. The CDR3 runs to 15 residues. Trimming took 2 bases from V and 4 from J, leaving 14 bases between them. CDR3 DNA sequence: TGTGCCAGCAGCCAAAAATTAAGGGACCTCTATGGCTACACCTTC. This codes for CASSQKLRDLYGYTF.

The sample holds a few counts of this clonotype. The V gene is TRBV10-3, the J gene TRBJ2-3; 11 bases align to TRBD2. This CDR3 is built from 16 residues. J gave up 4 bases and V 4 bases, and 7 bases lay outside the gene matches. Germline V gene sequence: CDR1 ENHRY, CDR2 SYGVKD. Here the CDR3 reads CAISGPSGRMADTQYF. As DNA, the CDR3 is TGTGCCATCAGTGGGCCTAGCGGGAGGATGGCAGATACGCAGTATTTT.

This clonotype occurred many times. V gene TRBV20-1 combines with J gene TRBJ2-1; D remains unclear. From germline, CDR1 is DFQATT and CDR2 SNEGSKA (reference sequence). The CDR3 runs to 11 residues. V lost 3 bases and J lost 4, with 4 bases in between. CDR3 coding DNA: TGCAGTGCTAGGGGATACAATGAGCAGTTCTTC. Protein: CSARGYNEQFF.

The rearrangement uses TRBV7-2 and TRBJ1-2; D is perhaps TRBD1 (6 bases). V lost 5 bases and J lost 3, with 16 bases in between. The germline gives CDR1 SGHTA, CDR2 FQGNSA. The length of the CDR3 is 15 residues. The CDR3 here is CASSPSWGADYGYTF. The DNA for the CDR3 is TGTGCCAGCAGCCCCTCTTGGGGGGCAGACTATGGCTACACCTTC.

In its sample, this clonotype was seen a few times. The J gene is TRBJ1-1, the V gene TRBV29-1; a possible D gene is TRBD1 (5 bases). This CDR3 is 13 amino acids long. V was pared by 4 bases and J by 4 bases, with 13 bases between. The V gene's germline CDR1 is SQVTM and CDR2 ANQGSEA. The CDR3 sequence: CSVAPGGGTEAFF. In DNA form, the CDR3 reads TGCAGCGTTGCGCCTGGGGGAGGCACTGAAGCTTTCTTT.

This clonotype was observed a handful of times. The chain has TRBV6-4 and TRBJ2-2; 10 bases line up with TRBD1. Germline values: CDR1 MRHNA, CDR2 SNTAGT. Unmatched junction bases numbered 11, after V lost 5 bases and J lost 5 bases. The CDR3 has 17 amino acids. The CDR3 loop reads CASSPDRGTSGTGELFF. The CDR3 DNA is TGTGCCAGCAGTCCGGACAGGGGGACCTCTGGGACCGGGGAGCTGTTTTTT.

This clonotype occurred a few times. This chain links TRBV11-1 with TRBJ1-1; D might be TRBD1 (5 bases). Trimming left V 6 bases short and J 4 bases short, with 12 bases between. The CDR3 has 13 residues. Germline values: CDR1 SGHAT, CDR2 FQDESV (reference sequence). CDR3 DNA sequence: TGTGCCAGCAGTCCGACAGAAACCACTGAAGCTTTCTTT. Translation: CASSPTETTEAFF.

In this sample, this clonotype turned up many times. J is TRBJ2-5 and V is TRBV12-3 or TRBV12-4; maybe TRBD1 (6 bases). The V end was cut by 4 bases, the J end by 0 bases, with 12 bases between. The CDR3 spans 15 residues. The CDR3 sequence is CASSSPGTHQETQYF. The CDR3 DNA sequence: TGTGCCAGCAGTTCCCCCGGGACACACCAAGAGACCCAGTACTTC.

The chain combines TRBV5-1 with TRBJ2-1, with no clear D. The CDR3 has 13 residues. V dropped 0 bases and J dropped 5 bases, with 6 bases sitting between them. CDR1 is SGHRS and CDR2 is YFSETQ in the germline V gene. This chain's CDR3 is CASSLGSHNEQFF. The CDR3 coding sequence is TGCGCCAGCAGCTTGGGCTCTCACAATGAGCAGTTCTTC.

This clonotype was seen at least ten times. The chain combines TRBV20-1 with TRBJ1-2; D is ambiguous. Trimming took 4 bases from V and 7 from J, leaving 4 bases between them. This CDR3 has 9 residues. Germline V gene lookup returns CDR1 DFQATT and CDR2 SNEGSKA (reference sequence). CDR3 coding DNA: TGCAGTGCTACCCCTGGCTACACCTTC. Translated: CSATPGYTF.

This clonotype has a handful of counts. The rearrangement uses TRBV7-2 and TRBJ2-1; 9 nucleotides align to TRBD1. There are 16 residues in the CDR3. The germline CDR1 and CDR2 sequences are SGHTA and FQGNSA. J gave up 7 bases and V 2 bases, and 9 bases lay outside the gene matches. CDR3 in DNA: TGTGCCAGCAGCTTATCCCCCAGGACAGGGGCAAATGAGCAGTTCTTC. This encodes CASSLSPRTGANEQFF.

This clonotype was counted between two and nine times. This sequence joins TRBV19 and TRBJ1-1; D gene unclear. Between the trimmed V and J ends, which lost 9 bases and 6 bases, there was a span of 14 bases. The CDR3 is 12 residues long. Per germline, CDR1 LNHDA and CDR2 SQIVND (reference sequence). CDR3 in amino acids: CASARIGAEAFF. The CDR3 region has the DNA TGTGCCAGCGCGAGGATAGGCGCTGAAGCTTTCTTT.

There are a few counts of this clonotype. This chain uses TRBV12-3 or TRBV12-4 with TRBJ2-7, with 8 positions matching TRBD1. The CDR3 length is 13 residues. The V gene end was trimmed by 3 bases and the J gene end by 5 bases; junction bases not matched to a gene: 3. Written as DNA, the CDR3 is TGTGCCAGCAGTTTGGACAGGGACCACGAGCAGTACTTC. Translating gives CASSLDRDHEQYF.

This chain connects TRBV27 to TRBJ2-7; weak D call: TRBD1 (6 bases). The germline V and J ends were trimmed by 3 bases and 3 bases, with 15 bases remaining between them. Germline V gene sequence: CDR1 MNHEY, CDR2 SMNVEV (reference sequence). The CDR3 length is 15 residues. DNA for the CDR3: TGTGCCAGCAGTTTTAGCCCGGGACACAACTACGAGCAGTACTTC. This translates into CASSFSPGHNYEQYF.

The V call is TRBV7-3, the J call TRBJ2-1; possible D gene TRBD1, 5 bases. V lost 5 bases to trimming and J lost 10 bases, with 15 bases between them. The CDR3 is 13 residues long. Germline V lookup: CDR1 SGHTA, CDR2 FQGTGA. The CDR3 here is CASSPFWGREQFF. CDR3 DNA sequence: TGTGCCAGCAGCCCCTTTTGGGGCCGCGAGCAGTTCTTC.

The chain carries TRBV7-8 and TRBJ1-5; D is perhaps TRBD1 (5 bases). The CDR3 contains 16 residues. Germline V gene data show CDR1 as SGHVS and CDR2 as FQNEAQ. V was cut by 1 base and J by 8 bases, with 18 bases left in between. DNA for the CDR3: TGTGCCAGCAGCTTAGGGGACCGGCCCCGGTCGGAGCCCCAGCATTTT. Protein product: CASSLGDRPRSEPQHF.